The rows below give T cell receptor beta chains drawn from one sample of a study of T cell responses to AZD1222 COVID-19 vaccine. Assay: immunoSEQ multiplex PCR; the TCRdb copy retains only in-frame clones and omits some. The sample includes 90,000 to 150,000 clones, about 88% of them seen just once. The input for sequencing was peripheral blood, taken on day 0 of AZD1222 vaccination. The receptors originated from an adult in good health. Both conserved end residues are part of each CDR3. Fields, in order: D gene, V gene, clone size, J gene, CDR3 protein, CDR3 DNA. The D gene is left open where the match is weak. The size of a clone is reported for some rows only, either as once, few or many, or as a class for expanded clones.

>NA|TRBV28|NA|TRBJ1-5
CASSLLTLRQVDSNQPQHF
TGTGCCAGCAGTTTACTGACCTTACGACAGGTGGACAGCAATCAGCCCCAGCATTTT
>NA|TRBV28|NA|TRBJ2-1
CASSLGPSLSTRYESSYNEQFF
TGTGCCAGCAGTTTAGGTCCCTCCCTTTCTACGCGCTATGAGAGCTCCTACAATGAGCAGTTCTTC
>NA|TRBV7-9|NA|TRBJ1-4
CASSLKGVTEKLFF
TGTGCCAGCAGCTTAAAGGGGGTGACCGAAAAACTGTTTTTT
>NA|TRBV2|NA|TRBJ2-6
CASSNKNSGANVLTF
TGTGCCAGCAGTAACAAGAACTCTGGGGCCAACGTCCTGACTTTC
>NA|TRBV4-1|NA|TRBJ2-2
CASSQDAGGSGELFF
TGCGCCAGCAGCCAAGACGCAGGGGGGTCCGGGGAGCTGTTTTTT
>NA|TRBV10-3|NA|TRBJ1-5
CAISETRQPNQPQHF
TGTGCCATCAGTGAGACCCGACAGCCCAATCAGCCCCAGCATTTT
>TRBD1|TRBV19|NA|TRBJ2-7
CASSTSTGQGFYEQYF
TGTGCCAGTAGTACATCCACGGGACAGGGTTTTTACGAGCAGTACTTC
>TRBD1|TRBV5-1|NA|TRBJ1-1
CASSNTGGTEAFF
TGCGCCAGCAGCAATACAGGGGGCACTGAAGCTTTCTTT
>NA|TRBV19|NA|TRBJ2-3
CASSISGPPTDTQYF
TGTGCCAGTAGTATAAGCGGACCCCCCACAGATACGCAGTATTTT
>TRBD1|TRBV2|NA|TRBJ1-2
CASSGDRANYGYTF
TGTGCCAGCAGTGGGGACAGGGCGAACTATGGCTACACCTTC
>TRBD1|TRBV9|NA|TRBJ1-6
CASSGRDRDNSPLHF
TGTGCCAGCAGCGGCCGGGACAGGGATAATTCACCCCTCCACTTT
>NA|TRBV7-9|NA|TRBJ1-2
CASSLGRAEFYGYTF
TGTGCCAGCAGCTTAGGCAGGGCAGAGTTCTATGGCTACACCTTC
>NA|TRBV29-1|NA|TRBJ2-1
CSAQGRGTYNEQFF
TGCAGCGCCCAGGGCAGGGGAACCTACAATGAGCAGTTCTTC
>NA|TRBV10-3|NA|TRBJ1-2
CAISGIGAMRDYGYTF
TGTGCCATCAGTGGGATCGGGGCTATGCGGGACTATGGCTACACCTTC
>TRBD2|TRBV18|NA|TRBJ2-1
CASSPSTSGFNEQFF
TGTGCCAGCTCACCATCGACTAGCGGGTTCAATGAGCAGTTCTTC
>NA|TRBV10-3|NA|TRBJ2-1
CAISGGSNEQFF
TGTGCCATCAGTGGGGGGAGCAATGAGCAGTTCTTC
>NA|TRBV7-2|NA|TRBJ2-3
CASSPGADTQYF
TGTGCCAGCAGCCCAGGGGCAGATACGCAGTATTTT
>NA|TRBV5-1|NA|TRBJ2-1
CASSLGVNWEPSYNEQFF
TGCGCCAGCAGCTTGGGGGTGAATTGGGAGCCCTCCTACAATGAGCAGTTCTTC
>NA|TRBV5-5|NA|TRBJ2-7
CASSLRALKSYEQYF
TGTGCCAGCAGCTTGAGGGCACTAAAATCCTACGAGCAGTACTTC
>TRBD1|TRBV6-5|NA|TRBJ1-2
CASKGGDRAYGYTF
TGTGCCAGCAAAGGGGGGGACAGAGCCTATGGCTACACCTTC
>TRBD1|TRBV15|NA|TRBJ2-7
CATSRGQGETGGPSEQYF
TGTGCCACCAGCAGGGGACAGGGGGAAACGGGAGGGCCCTCCGAGCAGTACTTC
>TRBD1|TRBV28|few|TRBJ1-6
CASSSQGRSYNSPLHF
TGTGCCAGCAGTTCACAGGGGAGGTCCTATAATTCACCCCTCCACTTT